This T cell receptor beta chain was obtained from a study of blood T cell repertoires in COVID-19. This CDR3 has 13 amino acids. V lost 6 bases and J lost 4, with 9 bases in between. Sequencing was performed with immunoSEQ multiplex PCR; in TCRdb, only in-frame clones are kept and a portion is missing. The profile shows tens of thousands of clones, approximately 80% of them singletons. The receptor was isolated from a human donor in a cohort sampled during active COVID-19. The sequencing input was peripheral blood. The rearrangement joins TRBV12-3 or TRBV12-4 to TRBJ2-2; unclear D gene. CDR3 region: CASSLSRTGELFF. The CDR3 DNA follows: TGTGCCAGCAGCTTGAGTCGCACCGGGGAGCTGTTTTTT.